Included here is one TCR beta chain sequence, with context. The antigen remains undetermined. This sample was taken from a study of CD4+ T cells in melanoma. Trimming removed 5 bases at V and 7 bases at J, with 23 bases between. This CDR3 has 16 residues. The germline V gene has CDR1 SEHNR and CDR2 FQNEAQ (reference sequence). Whole-study results and caveats: A reported correlation linked neoantigen-specific CD4+ T cells to CD8+, macrophage and B cell function. In melanoma, neoantigen-specific CD4+ T cells reportedly differed in differentiation state.

Some clones are missing from TCRdb's copy, which holds only in-frame ones; the method was immunoSEQ multiplex PCR. The repertoire consists of over 15,000 clones, with roughly four fifths occurring once and the leading ten covering approximately 12%. V gene TRBV7-9 combines with J gene TRBJ1-2; the D gene is possibly TRBD1 (6 bases). Sequenced input: cells from a culture (not recorded whether cultured in vitro). This TCR came from a human donor with melanoma. CDR3 in DNA: TGTGCCAGCAGCCCGGAACTGACAGGTCTCGCTTCTGGCTACACCTTC. Translation gives CASSPELTGLASGYTF.